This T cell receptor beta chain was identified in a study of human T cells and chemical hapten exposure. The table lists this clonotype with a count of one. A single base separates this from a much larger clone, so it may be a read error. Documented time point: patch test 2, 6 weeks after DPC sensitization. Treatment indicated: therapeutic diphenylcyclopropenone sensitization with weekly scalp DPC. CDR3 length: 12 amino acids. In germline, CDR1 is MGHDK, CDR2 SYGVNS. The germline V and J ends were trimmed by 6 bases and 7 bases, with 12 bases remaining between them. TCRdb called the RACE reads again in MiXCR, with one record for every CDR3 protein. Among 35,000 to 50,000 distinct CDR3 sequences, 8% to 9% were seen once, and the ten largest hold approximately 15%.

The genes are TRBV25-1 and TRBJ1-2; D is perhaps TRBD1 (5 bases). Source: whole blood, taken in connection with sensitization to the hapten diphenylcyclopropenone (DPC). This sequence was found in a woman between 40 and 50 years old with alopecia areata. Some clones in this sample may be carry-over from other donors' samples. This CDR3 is CASSRETFGYTF. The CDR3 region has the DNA TGTGCCAGCAGCAGGGAAACTTTTGGCTACACCTTC.